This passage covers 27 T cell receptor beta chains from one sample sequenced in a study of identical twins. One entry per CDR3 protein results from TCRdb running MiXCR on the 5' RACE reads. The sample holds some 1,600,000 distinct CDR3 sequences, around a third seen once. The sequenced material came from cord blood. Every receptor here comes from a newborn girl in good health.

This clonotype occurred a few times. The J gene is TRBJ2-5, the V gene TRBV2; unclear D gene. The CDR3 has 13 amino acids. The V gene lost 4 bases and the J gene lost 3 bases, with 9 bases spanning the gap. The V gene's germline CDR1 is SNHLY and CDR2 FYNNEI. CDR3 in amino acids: CASSGLQKETQYF. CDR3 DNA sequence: TGTGCCAGCAGTGGCCTACAGAAAGAGACCCAGTACTTC. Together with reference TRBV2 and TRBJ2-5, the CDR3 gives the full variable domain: EPEVTQTPSHQVTQMGQEVILRCVPISNHLYFYWYRQILGQKVEFLVSFYNNEISEKSEIFDDQFSVERPDGSNFTLKIRSTKLEDSAMYFCASSGLQKETQYFGPGTRLLVL.

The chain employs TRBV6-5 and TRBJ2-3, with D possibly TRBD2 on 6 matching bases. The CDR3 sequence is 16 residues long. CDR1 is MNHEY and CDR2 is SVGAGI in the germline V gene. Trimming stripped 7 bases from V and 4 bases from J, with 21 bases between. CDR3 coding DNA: TGTGCCAGCACCCCGCGACGGGGGAGGTCGGCAGATACGCAGTATTTT. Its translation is CASTPRRGRSADTQYF.

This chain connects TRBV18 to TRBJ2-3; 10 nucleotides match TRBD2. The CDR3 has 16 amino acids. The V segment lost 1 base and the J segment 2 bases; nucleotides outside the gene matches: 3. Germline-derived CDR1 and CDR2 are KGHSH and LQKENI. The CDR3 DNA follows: TGTGCCAGCTCACCACTTGGGACTAGCGTCACAGATACGCAGTATTTT. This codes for CASSPLGTSVTDTQYF.

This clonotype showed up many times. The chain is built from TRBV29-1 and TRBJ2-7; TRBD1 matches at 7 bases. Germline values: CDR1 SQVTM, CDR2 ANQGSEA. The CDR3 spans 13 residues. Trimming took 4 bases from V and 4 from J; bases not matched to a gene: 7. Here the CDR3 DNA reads TGCAGCGTTGGGCGGACAGGCGGATACGAGCAGTACTTC. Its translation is CSVGRTGGYEQYF.

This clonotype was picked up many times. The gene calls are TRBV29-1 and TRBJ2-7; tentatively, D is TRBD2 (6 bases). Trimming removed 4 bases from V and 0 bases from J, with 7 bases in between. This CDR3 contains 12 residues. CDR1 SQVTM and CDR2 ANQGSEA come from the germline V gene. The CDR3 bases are TGCAGCGTTGCGACTAGCTCCTACGAGCAGTACTTC. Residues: CSVATSSYEQYF.

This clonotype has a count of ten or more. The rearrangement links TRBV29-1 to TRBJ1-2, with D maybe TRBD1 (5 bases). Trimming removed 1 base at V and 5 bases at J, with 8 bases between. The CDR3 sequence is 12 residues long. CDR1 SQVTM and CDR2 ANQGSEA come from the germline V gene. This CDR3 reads CSVEGTLYGYTF. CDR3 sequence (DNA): TGCAGCGTTGAAGGGACACTTTATGGCTACACCTTC.

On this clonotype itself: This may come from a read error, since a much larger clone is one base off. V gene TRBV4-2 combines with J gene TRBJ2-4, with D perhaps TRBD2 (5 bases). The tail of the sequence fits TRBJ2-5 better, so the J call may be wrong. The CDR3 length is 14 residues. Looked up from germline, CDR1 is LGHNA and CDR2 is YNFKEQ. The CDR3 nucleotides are TGTGTCAGCAGCCAAGTAGGTAGCGCAGAGACCCAGTACTTC. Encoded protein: CVSSQVGSAETQYF.

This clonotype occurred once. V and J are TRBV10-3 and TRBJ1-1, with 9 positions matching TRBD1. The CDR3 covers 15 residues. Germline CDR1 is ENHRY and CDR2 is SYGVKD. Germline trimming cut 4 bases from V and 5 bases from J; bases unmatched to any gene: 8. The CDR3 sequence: CAISGTTGGGTEAFF. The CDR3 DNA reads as TGTGCCATCAGTGGGACCACAGGGGGCGGGACTGAAGCTTTCTTT.

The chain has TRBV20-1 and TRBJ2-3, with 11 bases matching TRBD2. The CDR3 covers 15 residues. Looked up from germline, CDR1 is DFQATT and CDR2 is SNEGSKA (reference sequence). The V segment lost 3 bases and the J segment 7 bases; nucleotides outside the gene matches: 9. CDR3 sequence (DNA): TGCAGTGCTAGTCCCACCACTAGCGGGAGAAATACGCAGTATTTT. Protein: CSASPTTSGRNTQYF.

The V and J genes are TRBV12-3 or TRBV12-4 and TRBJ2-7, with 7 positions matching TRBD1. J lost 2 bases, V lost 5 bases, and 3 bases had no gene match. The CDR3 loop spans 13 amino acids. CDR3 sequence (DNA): TGTGCCAGCAGTACAGGGGTGGCCTACGAGCAGTACTTC. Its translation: CASSTGVAYEQYF.

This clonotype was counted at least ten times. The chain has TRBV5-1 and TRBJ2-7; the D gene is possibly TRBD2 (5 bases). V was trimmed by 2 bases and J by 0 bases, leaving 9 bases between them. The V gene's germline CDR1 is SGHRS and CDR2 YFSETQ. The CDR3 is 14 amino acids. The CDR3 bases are TGCGCCAGCAGCTTTGCAGGACTCTCCTACGAGCAGTACTTC. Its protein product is CASSFAGLSYEQYF.

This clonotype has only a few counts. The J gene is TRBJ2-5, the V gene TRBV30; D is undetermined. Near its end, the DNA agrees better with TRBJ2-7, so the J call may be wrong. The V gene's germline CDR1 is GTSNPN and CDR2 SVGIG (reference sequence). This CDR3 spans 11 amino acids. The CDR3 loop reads CAWSVAGEQYF. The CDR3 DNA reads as TGTGCCTGGAGTGTGGCAGGCGAGCAGTACTTC.

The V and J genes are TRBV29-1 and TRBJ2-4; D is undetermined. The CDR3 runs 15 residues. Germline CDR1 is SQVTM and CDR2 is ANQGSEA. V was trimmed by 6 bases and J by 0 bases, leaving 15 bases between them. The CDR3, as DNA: TGCAGCGTCCTCGGATCCCGATTAGCCAAAAACATTCAGTACTTC. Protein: CSVLGSRLAKNIQYF. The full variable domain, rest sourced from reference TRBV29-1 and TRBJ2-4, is SAVISQKPSRDICQRGTSLTIQCQVDSQVTMMFWYRQQPGQSLTLIATANQGSEATYESGFVIDKFPISRPNLTFSTLTVSNMSPEDSSIYLCSVLGSRLAKNIQYFGAGTRLSVL.

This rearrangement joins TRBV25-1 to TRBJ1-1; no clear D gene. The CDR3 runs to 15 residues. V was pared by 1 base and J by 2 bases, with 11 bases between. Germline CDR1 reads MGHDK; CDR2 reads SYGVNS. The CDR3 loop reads CASSEFHSSNTEAFF. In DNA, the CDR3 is TGTGCCAGCAGTGAATTCCACTCATCAAACACTGAAGCTTTCTTT.

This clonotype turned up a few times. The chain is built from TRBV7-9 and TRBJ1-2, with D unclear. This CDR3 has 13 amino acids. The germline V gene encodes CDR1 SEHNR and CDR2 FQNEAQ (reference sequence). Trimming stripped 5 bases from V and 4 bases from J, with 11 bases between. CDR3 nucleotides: TGTGCCAGCAGCAATGGAGCTACCTATGGCTACACCTTC. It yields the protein CASSNGATYGYTF. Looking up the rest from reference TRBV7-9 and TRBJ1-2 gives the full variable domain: DTGVSQNPRHKITKRGQNVTFRCDPISEHNRLYWYRQTLGQGPEFLTYFQNEAQLEKSRLLSDRFSAERPKGSFSTLEIQRTEQGDSAMYLCASSNGATYGYTFGSGTRLTVV.

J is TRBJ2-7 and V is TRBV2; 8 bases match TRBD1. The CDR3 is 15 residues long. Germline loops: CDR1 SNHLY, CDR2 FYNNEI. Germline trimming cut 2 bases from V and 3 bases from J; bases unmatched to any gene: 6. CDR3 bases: TGTGCCAGCAGTGAATGGGGACAGGTGGTCTACGAGCAGTACTTC. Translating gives CASSEWGQVVYEQYF.

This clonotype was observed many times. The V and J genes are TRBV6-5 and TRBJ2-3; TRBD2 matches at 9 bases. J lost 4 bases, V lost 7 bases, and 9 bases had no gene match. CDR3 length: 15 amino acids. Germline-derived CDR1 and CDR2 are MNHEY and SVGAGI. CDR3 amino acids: CASTYSSGMADTQYF. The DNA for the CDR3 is TGTGCCAGCACTTATTCTAGCGGGATGGCAGATACGCAGTATTTT.

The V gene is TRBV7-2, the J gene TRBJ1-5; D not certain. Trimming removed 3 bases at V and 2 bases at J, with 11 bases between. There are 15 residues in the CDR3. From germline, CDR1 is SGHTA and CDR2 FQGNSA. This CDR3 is CASSLATWGNQPQHF. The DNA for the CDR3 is TGTGCCAGCAGCTTGGCGACTTGGGGCAATCAGCCCCAGCATTTT.

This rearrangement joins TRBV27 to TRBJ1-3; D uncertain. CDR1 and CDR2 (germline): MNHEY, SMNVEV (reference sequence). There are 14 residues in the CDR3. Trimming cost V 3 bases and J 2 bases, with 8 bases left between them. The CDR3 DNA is TGTGCCAGCAGTTTCACGGGAGCTGGAAACACCATATATTTT. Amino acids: CASSFTGAGNTIYF.

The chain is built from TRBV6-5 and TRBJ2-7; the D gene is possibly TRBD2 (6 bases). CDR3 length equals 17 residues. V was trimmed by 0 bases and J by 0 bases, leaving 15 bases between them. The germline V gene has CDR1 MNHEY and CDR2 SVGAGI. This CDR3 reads CASSYSLRAGNSYEQYF. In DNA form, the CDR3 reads TGTGCCAGCAGTTACTCTCTCAGGGCGGGGAACTCCTACGAGCAGTACTTC.

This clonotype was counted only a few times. CDR3 in amino acids: CASSLKDRAREQYF. The CDR3 DNA is TGTGCCAGCTCCCTCAAGGACAGGGCGAGAGAGCAGTACTTC. The genes are TRBV18 and TRBJ2-7; 8 bases are shared with TRBD1. The V and J ends lost 6 bases and 7 bases, in that order; junction bases with no gene match: 11. This CDR3 has 14 residues. CDR1 is KGHSH and CDR2 is LQKENI in the germline V gene. The variable domain in full, completed from reference TRBV18 and TRBJ2-7, reads NAGVMQNPRHLVRRRGQEARLRCSPMKGHSHVYWYRQLPEEGLKFMVYLQKENIIDESGMPKERFSAEFPKEGPSILRIQQVVRGDSAAYFCASSLKDRAREQYFGPGTRLTVT.

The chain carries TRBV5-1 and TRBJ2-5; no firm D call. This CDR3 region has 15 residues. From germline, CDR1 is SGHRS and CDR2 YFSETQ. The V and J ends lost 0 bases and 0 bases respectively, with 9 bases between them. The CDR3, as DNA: TGCGCCAGCAGCTTGGAGTCAGGCTACCAAGAGACCCAGTACTTC. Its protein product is CASSLESGYQETQYF.

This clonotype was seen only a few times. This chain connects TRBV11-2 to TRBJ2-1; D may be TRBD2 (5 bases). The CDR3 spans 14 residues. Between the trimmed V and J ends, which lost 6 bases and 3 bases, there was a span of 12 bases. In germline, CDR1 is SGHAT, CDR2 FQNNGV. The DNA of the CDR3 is TGTGCCAGCAGTTCCGTCCGGGGCTACAATGAGCAGTTCTTC. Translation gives CASSSVRGYNEQFF.

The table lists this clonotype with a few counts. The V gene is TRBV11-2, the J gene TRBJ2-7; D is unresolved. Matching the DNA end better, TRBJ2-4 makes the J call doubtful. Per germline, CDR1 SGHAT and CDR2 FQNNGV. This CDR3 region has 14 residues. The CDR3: CASRSNRAKNIQYF. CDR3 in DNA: TGTGCCAGCAGGTCGAATAGGGCTAAAAACATTCAGTACTTC.

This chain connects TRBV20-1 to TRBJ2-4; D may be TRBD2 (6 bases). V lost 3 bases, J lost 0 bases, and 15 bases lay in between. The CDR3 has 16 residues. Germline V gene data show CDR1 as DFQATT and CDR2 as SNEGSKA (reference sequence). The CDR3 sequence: CSASIGWGVAKNIQYF. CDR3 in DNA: TGCAGTGCTAGCATCGGGTGGGGGGTAGCCAAAAACATTCAGTACTTC.

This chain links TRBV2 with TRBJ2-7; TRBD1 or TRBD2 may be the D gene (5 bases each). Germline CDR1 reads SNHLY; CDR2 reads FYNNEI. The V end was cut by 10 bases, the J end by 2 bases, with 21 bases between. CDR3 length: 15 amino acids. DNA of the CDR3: TGTGCCACCCGGGTACCGGGACCTATTGCCTACGAGCAGTACTTC. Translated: CATRVPGPIAYEQYF.

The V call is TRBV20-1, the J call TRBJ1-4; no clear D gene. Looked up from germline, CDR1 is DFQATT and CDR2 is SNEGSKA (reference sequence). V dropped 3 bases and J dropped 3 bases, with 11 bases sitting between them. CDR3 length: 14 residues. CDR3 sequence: CSARWKSSNEKLFF. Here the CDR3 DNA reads TGCAGTGCTAGGTGGAAGTCCTCTAATGAAAAACTGTTTTTT.